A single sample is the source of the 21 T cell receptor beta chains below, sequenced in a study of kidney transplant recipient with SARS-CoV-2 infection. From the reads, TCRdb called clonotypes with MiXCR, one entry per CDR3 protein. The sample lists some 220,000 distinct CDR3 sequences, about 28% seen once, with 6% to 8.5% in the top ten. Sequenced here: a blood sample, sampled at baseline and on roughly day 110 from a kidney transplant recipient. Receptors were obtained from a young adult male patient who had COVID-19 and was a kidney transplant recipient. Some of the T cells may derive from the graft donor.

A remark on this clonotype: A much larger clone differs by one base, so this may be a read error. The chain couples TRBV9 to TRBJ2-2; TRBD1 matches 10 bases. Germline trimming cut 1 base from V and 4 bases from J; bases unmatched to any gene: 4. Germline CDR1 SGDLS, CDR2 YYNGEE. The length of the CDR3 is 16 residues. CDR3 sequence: CASSVRRTGGTGELFF. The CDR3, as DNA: TGTGCCAGCAGCGTAAGACGGACAGGGGGCACCGGGGAGCTGTTTTTT.

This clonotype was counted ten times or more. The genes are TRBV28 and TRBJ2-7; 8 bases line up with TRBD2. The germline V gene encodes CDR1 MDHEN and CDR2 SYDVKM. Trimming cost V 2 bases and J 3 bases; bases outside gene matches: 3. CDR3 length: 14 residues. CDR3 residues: CASSLVREGYEQYF. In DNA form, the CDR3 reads TGTGCCAGCAGTTTAGTCCGGGAGGGCTACGAGCAGTACTTC.

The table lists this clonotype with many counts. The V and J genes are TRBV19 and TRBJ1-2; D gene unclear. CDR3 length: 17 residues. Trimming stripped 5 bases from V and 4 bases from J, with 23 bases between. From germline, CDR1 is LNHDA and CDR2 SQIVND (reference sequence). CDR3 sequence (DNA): TGTGCCAGTAGTCACTGCCAGACAAATCGAAAGACCTATGGCTACACCTTC. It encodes CASSHCQTNRKTYGYTF.

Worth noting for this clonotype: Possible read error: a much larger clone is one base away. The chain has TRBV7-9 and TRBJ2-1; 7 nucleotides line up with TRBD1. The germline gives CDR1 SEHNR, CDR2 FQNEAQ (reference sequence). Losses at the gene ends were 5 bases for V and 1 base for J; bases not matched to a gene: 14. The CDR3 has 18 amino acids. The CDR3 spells CASSGYKTGERSYNEQFF. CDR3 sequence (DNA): TGTGCCAGCAGCGGATACAAAACAGGGGAAAGGTCCTACAATGAGCAGTTCTTC.

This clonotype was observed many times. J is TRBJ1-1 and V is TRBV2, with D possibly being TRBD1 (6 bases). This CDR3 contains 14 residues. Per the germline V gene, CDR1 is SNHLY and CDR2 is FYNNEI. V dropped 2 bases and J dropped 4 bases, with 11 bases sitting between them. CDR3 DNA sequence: TGTGCCAGCAGTGAAAGGGGGGTAATCACTGAAGCTTTCTTT. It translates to CASSERGVITEAFF.

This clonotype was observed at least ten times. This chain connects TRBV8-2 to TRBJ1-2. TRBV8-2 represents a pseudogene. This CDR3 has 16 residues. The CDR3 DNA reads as TGTGGCAGTAACGGTTCTGATAGCCGAAAGACCTATGGCTACACCTTC. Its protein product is CGSNGSDSRKTYGYTF.

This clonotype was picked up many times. CDR3 coding DNA: TGTGCCAGCAGCAGTTGGCATTCAGCTCGAAAGACCTATGGCTACACCTTC. This gives the protein CASSSWHSARKTYGYTF. The chain joins TRBV7-4 to TRBJ1-2; D is ambiguous. This CDR3 comprises 17 residues. The V end lost 5 bases, the J end lost 4 bases, and 23 bases lay between the germline ends. The germline gives CDR1 SGHVT, CDR2 SQSDAQ. Full variable domain (remainder filled in from reference TRBV7-4 and TRBJ1-2): GAGVSQSPRYKVAKRGRDVALRCDSISGHVTLYWYRQTLGQGSEVLTYSQSDAQRDKSGRPSGRFSAERPERSVSTLKIQRTEQGDSAVYLCASSSWHSARKTYGYTFGSGTRLTVV.

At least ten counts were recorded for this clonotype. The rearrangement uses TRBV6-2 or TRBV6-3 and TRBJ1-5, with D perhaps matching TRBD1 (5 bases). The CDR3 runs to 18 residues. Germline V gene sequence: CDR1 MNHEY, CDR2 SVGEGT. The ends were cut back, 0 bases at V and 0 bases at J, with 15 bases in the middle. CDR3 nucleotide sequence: TGTGCCAGCAGTTACTCGACAGACAAAATAGCTAGCAATCAGCCCCAGCATTTT. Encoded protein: CASSYSTDKIASNQPQHF.

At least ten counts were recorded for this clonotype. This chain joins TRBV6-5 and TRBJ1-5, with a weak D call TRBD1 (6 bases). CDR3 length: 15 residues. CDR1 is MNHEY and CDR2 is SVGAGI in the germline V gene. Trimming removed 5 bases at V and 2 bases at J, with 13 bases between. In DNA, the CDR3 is TGTGCCAGCAGTCCTCTGGGGGGCGGCAATCAGCCCCAGCATTTT. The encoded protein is CASSPLGGGNQPQHF.

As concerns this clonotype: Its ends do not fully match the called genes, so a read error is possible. The CDR3 coding sequence is TGTGCCAGCAGTGACAGCTCCTGCGAGCAGTACTTC. This gives the protein CASSDSSCEQYF. This chain links TRBV6-2 or TRBV6-3 with TRBJ2-7; the D gene is possibly TRBD1 (5 bases). The germline gives CDR1 MNHEY, CDR2 SVGEGT. This CDR3 has 12 residues.

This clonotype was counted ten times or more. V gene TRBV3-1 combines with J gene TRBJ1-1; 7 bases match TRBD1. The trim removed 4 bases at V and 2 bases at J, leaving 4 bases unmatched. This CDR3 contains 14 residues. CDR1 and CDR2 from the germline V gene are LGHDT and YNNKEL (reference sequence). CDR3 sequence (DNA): TGTGCCAGCAGCCTGGGACAGAGTAACACTGAAGCTTTCTTT. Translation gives CASSLGQSNTEAFF.

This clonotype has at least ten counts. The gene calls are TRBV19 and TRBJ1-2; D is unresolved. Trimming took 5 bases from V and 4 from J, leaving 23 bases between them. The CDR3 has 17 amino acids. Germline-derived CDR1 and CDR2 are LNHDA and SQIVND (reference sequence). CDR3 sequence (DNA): TGTGCCAGTAGTCGTCGAATGACAAATCGAAAGACCTATGGCTACACCTTC. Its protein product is CASSRRMTNRKTYGYTF.

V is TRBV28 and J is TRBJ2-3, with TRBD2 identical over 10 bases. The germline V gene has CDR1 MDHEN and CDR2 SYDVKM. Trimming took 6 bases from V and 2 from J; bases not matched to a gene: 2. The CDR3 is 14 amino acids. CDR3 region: CASRTSGYTDTQYF. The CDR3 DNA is TGTGCCAGCAGGACTAGCGGGTACACAGATACGCAGTATTTT.

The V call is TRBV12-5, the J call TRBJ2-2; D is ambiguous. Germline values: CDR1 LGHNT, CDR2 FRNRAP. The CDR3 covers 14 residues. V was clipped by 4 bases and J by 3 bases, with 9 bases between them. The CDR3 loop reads CASGSPSHTGELFF. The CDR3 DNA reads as TGTGCTAGTGGTTCCCCGTCCCACACCGGGGAGCTGTTTTTT.

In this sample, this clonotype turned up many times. CDR3 sequence (DNA): TGTGGCAGACTAATTAGGATAACACAAAGTCGGGCCAACGTCCTGACTTTC. Its protein is CGRLIRITQSRANVLTF. This chain connects TRBV8-2 to TRBJ2-6. TRBV8-2 is an annotated pseudogene. The CDR3 has 17 residues.

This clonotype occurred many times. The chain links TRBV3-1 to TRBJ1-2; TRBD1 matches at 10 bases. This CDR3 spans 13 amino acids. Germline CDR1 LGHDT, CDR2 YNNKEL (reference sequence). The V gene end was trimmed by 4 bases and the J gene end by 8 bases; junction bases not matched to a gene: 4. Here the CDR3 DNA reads TGTGCCAGCAGCCCCGGACAGGGGGAAGGCTACACCTTC. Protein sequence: CASSPGQGEGYTF.

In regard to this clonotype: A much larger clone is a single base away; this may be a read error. CDR3 nucleotides: TGTGCCGTCAGTGAGTTAGCTGGCGAGCAGTTCTTC. Amino acids: CAVSELAGEQFF. This rearrangement joins TRBV10-3 to TRBJ2-1; D remains ambiguous. The germline V gene encodes CDR1 ENHRY and CDR2 SYGVKD. The CDR3 consists of 12 residues.

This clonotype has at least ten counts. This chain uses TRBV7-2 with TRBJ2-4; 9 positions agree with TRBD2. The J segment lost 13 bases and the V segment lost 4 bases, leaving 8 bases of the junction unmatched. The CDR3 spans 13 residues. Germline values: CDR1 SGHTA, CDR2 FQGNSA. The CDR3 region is CASSYSGSGEQYF. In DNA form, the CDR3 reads TGTGCCAGCAGCTATAGCGGGAGTGGGGAGCAGTACTTC.

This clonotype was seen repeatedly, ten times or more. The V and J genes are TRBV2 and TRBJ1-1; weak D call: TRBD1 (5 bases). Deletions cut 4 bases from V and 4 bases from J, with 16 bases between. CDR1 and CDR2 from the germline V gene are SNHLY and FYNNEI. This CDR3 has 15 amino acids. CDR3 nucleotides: TGTGCCAGCAGTGGGCTCGGGGGAGGTGGCACTGAAGCTTTCTTT. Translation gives CASSGLGGGGTEAFF.

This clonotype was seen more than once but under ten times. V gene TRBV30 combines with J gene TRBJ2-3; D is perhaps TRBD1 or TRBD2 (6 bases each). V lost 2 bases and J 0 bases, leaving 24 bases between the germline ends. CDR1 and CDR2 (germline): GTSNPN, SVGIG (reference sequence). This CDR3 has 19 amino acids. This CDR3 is CAWSNLGASGAPSTDTQYF. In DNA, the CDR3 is TGTGCCTGGAGTAACCTCGGGGCGTCGGGGGCCCCTAGCACAGATACGCAGTATTTT. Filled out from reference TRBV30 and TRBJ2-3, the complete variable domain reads SQTIHQWPATLVQPVGSPLSLECTVEGTSNPNLYWYRQAAGRGLQLLFYSVGIGQISSEVPQNLSASRPQDRQFILSSKKLLLSDSGFYLCAWSNLGASGAPSTDTQYFGPGTRLTVL.

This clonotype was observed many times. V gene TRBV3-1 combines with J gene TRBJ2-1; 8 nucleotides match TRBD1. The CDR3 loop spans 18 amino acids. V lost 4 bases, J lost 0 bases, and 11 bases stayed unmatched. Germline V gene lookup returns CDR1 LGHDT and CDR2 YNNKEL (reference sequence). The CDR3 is CASSPGTGQSSSYNEQFF. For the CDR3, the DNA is TGTGCCAGCAGCCCCGGGACAGGCCAAAGTAGCTCCTACAATGAGCAGTTCTTC.